The entry that follows covers one T cell receptor beta chain sequence. Its antigen remains unknown. PCR amplification relied on 60 Vbeta primers (plus 13 Jbeta primers). Method: immunoSEQ multiplex PCR; TCRdb's copy keeps in-frame clones and lacks some. This sample has approximately 100,000 clones, with around 77% found just once. Germline CDR1 is SGHTS and CDR2 is YDEGEE. V lost 0 bases and J 0 bases, leaving 12 bases between the germline ends. This CDR3 is built from 16 residues. The data derive from a study of cytomegalovirus exposure and HLA in healthy donors. Study-level points and caveats: Later examination showed HLA-associated TCR beta chains had greater clonal expansion than equally common others. Earlier findings revealed that most TCR beta V segments proved productive either about 87% or about 30% of the time. The classifier reportedly diagnosed cytomegalovirus status with high specificity and sensitivity.

The source material was PBMCs. The sequence came from a man between 40 and 49 years old in good health and CMV-seropositive. This chain joins TRBV5-8 and TRBJ1-1; the D gene is possibly TRBD1 (5 bases). CDR3 residues: CASSLEGVGMNTEAFF. The CDR3 DNA follows: TGTGCCAGCAGCTTGGAAGGGGTAGGCATGAACACTGAAGCTTTCTTT. The full variable domain, its missing parts supplied by reference TRBV5-8 and TRBJ1-1, is EAGVTQSPTHLIKTRGQQATLRCSPISGHTSVYWYQQALGLGLQFLLWYDEGEERNRGNFPPRFSGRQFPNYSSELNVNALELEDSALYLCASSLEGVGMNTEAFFGQGTRLTVV.